These 8 T cell receptor beta chains share one sample of origin, sequenced in a study of regulatory T cells in long-lasting Graves disease. Relying on iRepertoire HTBI primers and Arm-PCR of CDR3 regions, the team built TCR beta libraries. TCRdb reprocessed the multiplex PCR reads via MiXCR and lists one record per CDR3 protein. The sample yields around 430,000 distinct CDR3 sequences, approximately 23% seen once. Described time point: persistent/refractory GD, antithyroid drugs over 5 years with positive TRAb. PBMCs provided the RNA from which the TCR library was made. The sample was peripheral blood mononuclear cells (PBMCs), taken when the disease was refractory, from a patient treated with antithyroid drugs. These receptors all stem from a female donor with Graves disease.

This clonotype was recorded a few times. The rearrangement links TRBV5-1 to TRBJ2-7; D tentatively reads TRBD1 or TRBD2 (5 bases each). V was trimmed by 2 bases and J by 4 bases, leaving 10 bases between them. Germline V CDR1 and CDR2: SGHRS, YFSETQ. The CDR3 runs 13 residues. The CDR3 region is CASSLRDGYEQYF. CDR3 coding DNA: TGCGCCAGCAGCTTACGGGACGGGTACGAGCAGTACTTC.

This clonotype was detected ten times or more. The V call is TRBV28, the J call TRBJ1-5; 8 positions agree with TRBD1. CDR3 length: 14 amino acids. Unmatched junction bases numbered 7, after V lost 3 bases and J lost 9 bases. From germline, CDR1 is MDHEN and CDR2 SYDVKM. The CDR3 DNA sequence: TGTGCCAGCAGTTTCGTGGGACAGGAGGGGCCCCAGCATTTT. This gives the protein CASSFVGQEGPQHF.

This clonotype was seen only a few times. The J gene is TRBJ1-2, the V gene TRBV9, with 9 bases that match TRBD1. CDR1 is SGDLS and CDR2 is YYNGEE in the germline V gene. V gave up 3 bases and J gave up 5 bases; unmatched junction bases: 8. The CDR3 runs to 15 residues. The CDR3 region has the DNA TGTGCCAGCAGCGCCGGGACAGGGAATCCGTATGGCTACACCTTC. It specifies CASSAGTGNPYGYTF.

This clonotype showed up many times. V and J are TRBV6-5 and TRBJ2-7; 10 positions match TRBD1. This CDR3 region has 15 residues. From germline, CDR1 is MNHEY and CDR2 SVGAGI. V trimming: 2 bases; J trimming: 4 bases; junction bases outside the gene matches: 5. Written as DNA, the CDR3 is TGTGCCAGCAGTTACGAAGACAGGGGGCTATACGAGCAGTACTTC. Translation: CASSYEDRGLYEQYF.

This clonotype was recorded only once. The chain uses TRBV6-4 and TRBJ1-5, with D possibly matching TRBD1 (5 bases). Trimming left V 0 bases short and J 8 bases short, with 11 bases between. The CDR3 totals 14 residues. CDR1 and CDR2 from the germline V gene are MRHNA and SNTAGT. The CDR3 DNA sequence: TGTGCCAGCAGTGACTCGAAAGGGGACGAGCCCCAGCATTTT. Residues: CASSDSKGDEPQHF.

This CDR3 reads CASSLTRTHTGNEQFF. CDR3 DNA sequence: TGTGCCAGCAGTCTCACCCGGACTCACACCGGCAATGAGCAGTTCTTC. The J gene is TRBJ2-1, the V gene TRBV6-2 or TRBV6-3; tentatively, D is TRBD2 (5 bases). Looked up from germline, CDR1 is MNHEY and CDR2 is SVGEGT. Trimming removed 5 bases at V and 6 bases at J, with 20 bases between. This CDR3 region has 16 residues.

This clonotype was picked up many times. The chain has TRBV6-2 or TRBV6-3 and TRBJ1-6, with 11 positions matching TRBD1. CDR1 is MNHEY and CDR2 is SVGEGT in the germline V gene. With V trimmed by 4 bases and J by 9 bases, 11 bases remained unmatched. The CDR3 loop spans 17 amino acids. CDR3 DNA sequence: TGTGCCAGCAGTTTCGTCACCCCGGGACAGGGGGTTTCACCCCTCCACTTT. As protein: CASSFVTPGQGVSPLHF.

This clonotype was counted at least ten times. CDR3 bases: TGTGCCAGCAGCCCCTTCGACAGGGCGAGCTCCTACGAGCAGTACTTC. Protein: CASSPFDRASSYEQYF. The chain has TRBV6-1 and TRBJ2-7, with 7 bases identical to TRBD1. In germline, CDR1 is MNHNS, CDR2 SASEGT. This CDR3 has 16 residues. The junction had 11 bases not matched to a gene; V was cut back by 6 bases and J by 0 bases.